The clone carrying this T cell receptor beta chain occurred many times. Its specificity is not known. The CDR3 length is 17 residues. Germline CDR1 and CDR2: MGHRA and YSYEKL. Trimming left V 0 bases short and J 9 bases short, with 21 bases between. The data derive from a study of CD8 T cells in ankylosing spondylitis. General study results and limits: Clones linked to the disease showed a CD8+ phenotype. They occurred at relatively low frequencies in peripheral blood. Significantly higher representation of disease-linked clones was reported for matched ankylosing spondylitis synovial fluid. Seemingly distinctive of ankylosing spondylitis blood was a TCR beta motif formed by eight highly homologous variants.

A quantitative 5'-RACE method, one with molecular barcodes, was used to make TCR beta libraries. TCRdb called the 5' RACE reads again in MiXCR, with one record for every CDR3 protein. Of 150,000 to 200,000 distinct CDR3 sequences in the sample, 10% to 15% are singletons; the top ten hold approximately 9.9%. Material for sequencing was blood, either unsorted or a sorted T cell fraction (not recorded which). The V gene is TRBV4-1, the J gene TRBJ1-5; no reliable D call. The origin of this receptor is a female donor with ankylosing spondylitis or in good health (not recorded which). In DNA form, the CDR3 reads TGCGCCAGCAGCCAAGAGCTCCCAGGCGGGTTAGGGCGGCCCCAGCATTTT. As protein: CASSQELPGGLGRPQHF.